Shown below are 21 T cell receptor beta chains from a single sample sequenced in a study of shared clonotypes between healthy human individuals. Selected positively for CCR7 and CD45RO-negative, naive CD8 cells excluded terminally differentiated effector memory CD45RA+ cells. Assay used: immunoSEQ multiplex PCR; TCRdb lists only in-frame clones, some missing. This sample has a few hundred thousand clones; around 95% occur once, and the top ten carry 0.095% to 0.12%. The specimen was naive CD8+ T cells sorted from blood. These TCRs come from a woman in her 30s in good health.

The chain recombines TRBV2 with TRBJ1-1; D is uncertain. Trimming shortened V by 2 bases and J by 1 base, and 11 bases separated the two germline ends. Germline loops: CDR1 SNHLY, CDR2 FYNNEI. The CDR3 spans 15 residues. This CDR3 reads CASSERGTENTEAFF. The CDR3 region has the DNA TGTGCCAGCAGTGAACGGGGTACGGAGAACACTGAAGCTTTCTTT.

The chain recombines TRBV4-2 with TRBJ2-7; the match to TRBD1 covers 9 bases. The CDR3 is made up of 17 amino acids. Germline-derived CDR1 and CDR2 are LGHNA and YNFKEQ. J was trimmed by 4 bases and V by 0 bases; bases with no gene match: 10. CDR3 nucleotide sequence: TGTGCCAGCAGCCAAGAAGATGGGACAGGGATGCTTTACGAGCAGTACTTC. Its translation: CASSQEDGTGMLYEQYF.

J is TRBJ1-2 and V is TRBV19; weak D call: TRBD1 (5 bases). From germline, CDR1 is LNHDA and CDR2 SQIVND (reference sequence). The CDR3 extends over 15 amino acids. The germline V and J ends were trimmed by 1 base and 4 bases, with 13 bases remaining between them. The CDR3 nucleotides read TGTGCCAGTAGTATAGCGGGGGGACTAAGCTATGGCTACACCTTC. Protein sequence: CASSIAGGLSYGYTF.

V is TRBV5-4 and J is TRBJ2-2; no definite D call. The germline gives CDR1 SGHNT, CDR2 YYREEE (reference sequence). V lost 2 bases to trimming and J lost 1 base, with 6 bases between them. CDR3 length equals 14 residues. CDR3 protein: CASSFSRNTGELFF. The CDR3 DNA follows: TGTGCCAGCAGCTTTTCTAGGAACACCGGGGAGCTGTTTTTT.

This chain uses TRBV13 with TRBJ2-7, with 8 nucleotides matching TRBD2. This CDR3 is built from 15 residues. Germline V gene data show CDR1 as PRHDT and CDR2 as FYEKMQ (reference sequence). Trimming at V came to 6 bases and at J to 0 bases, leaving 7 bases not matched to a gene. This CDR3 reads CASRIRLANSYEQYF. CDR3 nucleotide sequence: TGTGCCAGCAGGATACGACTAGCGAACTCCTACGAGCAGTACTTC.

V gene TRBV13 combines with J gene TRBJ2-5, with D unresolved. Between the trimmed V and J ends, which lost 1 base and 7 bases, there was a span of 10 bases. Germline values: CDR1 PRHDT, CDR2 FYEKMQ (reference sequence). The CDR3 covers 13 residues. The CDR3 DNA follows: TGTGCCAGCAGCTTAGAACTTTCGCCGACCCAGTACTTC. Translation: CASSLELSPTQYF.

V gene TRBV30 combines with J gene TRBJ2-5; 15 bases line up with TRBD2. V lost 4 bases, J lost 3 bases, and 6 bases stayed unmatched. The germline CDR1 and CDR2 sequences are GTSNPN and SVGIG (reference sequence). This CDR3 is 16 amino acids long. CDR3 loop: CAWIPGTSGRKETQYF. In nucleotides, the CDR3 is TGTGCCTGGATACCCGGGACTAGCGGGAGGAAAGAGACCCAGTACTTC.

CDR3 in DNA: TGTGCCAGCAGTTTCCGGGAATCTAACTATGGCTACACCTTC. It specifies CASSFRESNYGYTF. The chain combines TRBV28 with TRBJ1-2, with no clear D. V shed 3 bases and J shed 0 bases, with 8 bases lying between them. This CDR3 comprises 14 residues. CDR1 and CDR2 (germline): MDHEN, SYDVKM.

This clone appeared once. The rearrangement links TRBV6-5 to TRBJ2-2; the D call may be TRBD1 or TRBD2 (5 bases each). This CDR3 is 13 amino acids long. Germline values: CDR1 MNHEY, CDR2 SVGAGI. V was shortened by 2 bases and J by 7 bases, with 8 bases between the two germline ends. The DNA for the CDR3 is TGTGCCAGCAGTTACCAGGGAGTCGGGGAGCTGTTTTTT. Amino acids: CASSYQGVGELFF.

This clone was counted once. V usage is TRBV5-4 and J usage is TRBJ2-7; 8 nucleotides match TRBD2. Looked up from germline, CDR1 is SGHNT and CDR2 is YYREEE (reference sequence). The ends lost 0 bases at V and 3 bases at J; junction bases unmatched: 8. The CDR3 runs to 16 residues. DNA for the CDR3: TGTGCCAGCAGCTTGGCTGGTACGGGAGGGAGCTACGAGCAGTACTTC. This gives the protein CASSLAGTGGSYEQYF.

The V call is TRBV7-3, the J call TRBJ2-6; D is undetermined. V gave up 2 bases and J gave up 0 bases, with 5 bases separating them. This CDR3 is 15 amino acids long. The V gene's germline CDR1 is SGHTA and CDR2 FQGTGA. The CDR3 DNA reads as TGTGCCAGCAGCTTATATAGCTCTGGGGCCAACGTCCTGACTTTC. Protein product: CASSLYSSGANVLTF.

This clone was observed once. The genes are TRBV7-2 and TRBJ2-7; 11 bases fit TRBD2. The CDR3 has 17 amino acids. Germline V gives CDR1 SGHTA, CDR2 FQGNSA. V trimming: 2 bases; J trimming: 2 bases; junction bases outside the gene matches: 8. CDR3 bases: TGTGCCAGCAGCTTATTGGGGACGGGACTAGCGGCCTACGAGCAGTACTTC. Its protein product is CASSLLGTGLAAYEQYF.

The chain combines TRBV30 with TRBJ2-1; D might be TRBD2 (6 bases). Germline CDR1 and CDR2: GTSNPN and SVGIG (reference sequence). V shed 2 bases and J shed 3 bases, with 14 bases lying between them. The CDR3 is made up of 15 amino acids. Written as DNA, the CDR3 is TGTGCCTGGAGTCCACTGGCGGGGATCTACAATGAGCAGTTCTTC. Translation: CAWSPLAGIYNEQFF.

V gene TRBV27 combines with J gene TRBJ2-1; D is uncertain. This CDR3 contains 14 residues. CDR1 and CDR2 (germline): MNHEY, SMNVEV (reference sequence). V was clipped by 3 bases and J by 6 bases, with 12 bases between them. CDR3 DNA sequence: TGTGCCAGCAGTTTCCAGCGAAGAGGCAATGAGCAGTTCTTC. Protein: CASSFQRRGNEQFF.

This clone showed up just a few times. The chain joins TRBV10-1 to TRBJ1-2; D is unresolved. This CDR3 comprises 11 residues. Trimming removed 3 bases from V and 13 bases from J, with 12 bases in between. CDR1 and CDR2 (germline): WNHNN, SYGVQD (reference sequence). CDR3 sequence (DNA): TGCGCCAGCAGTGATACGGGGAACGGCACCTTC. The encoded protein is CASSDTGNGTF.

The CDR3, as DNA: TGCGCCAGCAGCGAAGATAGCGGGACTGACGAGCAGTACTTC. Amino acid sequence: CASSEDSGTDEQYF. The chain combines TRBV10-2 with TRBJ2-7, with 8 bases lining up with TRBD2. The trim removed 6 bases at V and 5 bases at J, leaving 9 bases unmatched. The CDR3 loop spans 14 amino acids. Germline CDR1 reads WSHSY; CDR2 reads SAAADI.

This clone was counted between two and nine times. Distinct nucleotide sequences in the sample also encode this CDR3. The V gene is TRBV7-9, the J gene TRBJ1-1; D call uncertain. V was clipped by 5 bases and J by 5 bases, with 9 bases between them. The CDR3 contains 12 residues. Germline V gene data show CDR1 as SEHNR and CDR2 as FQNEAQ (reference sequence). For the CDR3, the DNA is TGTGCCAGCAGCCCGAGTGGTACTGAAGCTTTCTTT. Translation: CASSPSGTEAFF.

The chain employs TRBV6-6 and TRBJ2-7, with D possibly being TRBD1 (5 bases). CDR3 size: 15 residues. Germline V CDR1 and CDR2: MNHNY, SVGAGI (reference sequence). With 7 bases removed from V and 4 bases from J, the gap between germline ends came to 20 bases. This CDR3 reads CASKEGAAQGYEQYF. DNA for the CDR3: TGTGCCAGCAAAGAAGGGGCAGCCCAAGGGTACGAGCAGTACTTC.

The rearrangement links TRBV11-2 to TRBJ1-4; D unresolved. CDR1 is SGHAT and CDR2 is FQNNGV in the germline V gene. The CDR3 extends over 12 amino acids. Trimming took 2 bases from V and 8 from J, leaving 6 bases between them. The chain's CDR3 is CASSLSQEKLFF. The CDR3 DNA sequence: TGTGCCAGCAGCTTATCTCAGGAAAAACTGTTTTTT.

This clone showed up just once. This chain connects TRBV28 to TRBJ2-1; D may correspond to TRBD1 or TRBD2 (6 bases each). Germline V gene sequence: CDR1 MDHEN, CDR2 SYDVKM. The V and J ends lost 6 bases and 5 bases respectively, with 20 bases between them. The CDR3 spans 16 residues. The CDR3 loop reads CASSLLLKGGHNEQFF. CDR3 nucleotide sequence: TGTGCCAGCAGCCTCCTCCTCAAGGGGGGCCACAATGAGCAGTTCTTC.

The chain combines TRBV28 with TRBJ1-1; a weak D match, TRBD1 (6 bases). The CDR3 contains 15 residues. Germline V gene sequence: CDR1 MDHEN, CDR2 SYDVKM. The ends were cut back, 3 bases at V and 0 bases at J, with 11 bases in the middle. Written as DNA, the CDR3 is TGTGCCAGCAGTTTGCCGGGACACCTGAACACTGAAGCTTTCTTT. Translated, it gives CASSLPGHLNTEAFF.